This TCR beta chain was captured by sequencing in a study of beta chain features in type 1 diabetes. Study results and limitations: Naive, central memory and Treg TCRB repertoires appeared more alike in patients than in healthy donors. It was not settled here whether HLA type affects TCRB rearrangement.

This clone was observed a few times. Antigen specificity is unknown. What was sequenced were expressed TCRB transcripts, since all of the isolated RNA had been reverse transcribed. The table came from immunoSEQ multiplex PCR; TCRdb's copy has only in-frame clones and leaves some out. The sample lists about 900,000 clones; roughly 15% were seen once. The sequence was obtained from a woman under 30 in good health. Sequencing input: naive CD4+ T cells from blood.

CDR3 region: CASSQEGGAAKNIQYF. The CDR3 nucleotides are TGCGCCAGCAGCCAAGAGGGCGGAGCAGCCAAAAACATTCAGTACTTC. The chain uses TRBV4-3 and TRBJ2-4; D not resolved. CDR3 length equals 16 residues. The V end was cut by 0 bases, the J end by 0 bases, with 9 bases between. Per the germline V gene, CDR1 is LGHNA and CDR2 is YSLEER.